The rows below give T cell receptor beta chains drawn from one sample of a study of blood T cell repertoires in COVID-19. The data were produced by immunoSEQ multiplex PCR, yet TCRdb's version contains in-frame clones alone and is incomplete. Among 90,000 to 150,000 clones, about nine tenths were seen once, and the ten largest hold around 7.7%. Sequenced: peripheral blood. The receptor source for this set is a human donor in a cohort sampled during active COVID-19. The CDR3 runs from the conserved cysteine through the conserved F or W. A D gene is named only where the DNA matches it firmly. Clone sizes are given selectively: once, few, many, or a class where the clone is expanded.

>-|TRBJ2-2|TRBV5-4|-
CASSKDGLNTGELFF
TGTGCCAGCAGCAAGGACGGACTGAACACCGGGGAGCTGTTTTTT
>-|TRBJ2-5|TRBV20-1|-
CSASLSETQYF
TGCAGTGCCAGTCTCTCGGAGACCCAGTACTTC
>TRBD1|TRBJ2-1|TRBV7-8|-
CASSSQGAYYNEQFF
TGTGCCAGCAGCTCACAGGGGGCTTACTACAATGAGCAGTTCTTC
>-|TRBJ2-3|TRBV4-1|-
CASSQARSTDTQYF
TGCGCCAGCAGCCAAGCCAGAAGCACAGATACGCAGTATTTT
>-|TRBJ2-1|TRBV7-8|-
CASERTVSSYNEQFF
TGTGCCAGCGAGCGCACCGTTAGCTCCTACAATGAGCAGTTCTTC
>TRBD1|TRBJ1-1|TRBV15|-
CATSRGGQGNTEAFF
TGTGCCACCAGCAGAGGGGGACAGGGGAACACTGAAGCTTTCTTT
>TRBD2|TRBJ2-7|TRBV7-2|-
CASSRLAGGGIYEQYF
TGTGCCAGCAGCAGACTAGCGGGAGGGGGGATCTACGAGCAGTACTTC
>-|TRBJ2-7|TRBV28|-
CASIGGAYIEQYF
TGTGCCAGCATAGGCGGGGCCTATATCGAGCAGTACTTC
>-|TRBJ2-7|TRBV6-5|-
CASSRGTAGREQYF
TGTGCCAGCAGTCGCGGGACAGCCGGCCGCGAGCAGTACTTC
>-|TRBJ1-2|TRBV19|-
CASSPIGPEGRYTF
TGTGCCAGTTCCCCTATAGGGCCTGAGGGCCGCTACACCTTC
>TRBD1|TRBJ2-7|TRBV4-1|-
CASSQGPQGVPYEQYF
TGCGCCAGCAGCCAAGGTCCACAGGGGGTCCCCTACGAGCAGTACTTC
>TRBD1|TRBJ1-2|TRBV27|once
CASSIKTGGGYGYTF
TGTGCCAGCAGTATAAAGACAGGGGGTGGCTATGGCTACACCTTC
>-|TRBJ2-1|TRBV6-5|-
CASSGRTAGNEQFF
TGTGCCAGCAGCGGAAGGACAGCAGGTAATGAGCAGTTCTTC
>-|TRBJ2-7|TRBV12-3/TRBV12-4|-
CASSQDRPYEQYF
TGTGCCAGCAGTCAGGACAGACCCTACGAGCAGTACTTC
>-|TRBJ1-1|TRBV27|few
CASSTPSGGPNTEAFF
TGTGCCAGCAGTACACCCTCCGGGGGGCCGAACACTGAAGCTTTCTTT
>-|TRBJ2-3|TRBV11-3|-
CASSLAGVTDTQYF
TGTGCCAGCAGCTTAGCGGGGGTTACAGATACGCAGTATTTT
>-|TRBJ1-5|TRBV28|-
CASIPPGRQPQHF
TGTGCCAGCATCCCCCCAGGCCGTCAGCCCCAGCATTTT
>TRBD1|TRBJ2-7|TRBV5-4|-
CASSLGTGILFDEQYF
TGTGCCAGCAGCCTAGGGACAGGGATTCTCTTCGACGAGCAGTACTTC
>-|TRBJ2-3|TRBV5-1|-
CASSPILSASTDTQYF
TGCGCCAGCAGCCCCATCCTTAGCGCGAGCACAGATACGCAGTATTTT
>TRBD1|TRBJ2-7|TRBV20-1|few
CSASTGGAYEQYF
TGCAGTGCGAGTACAGGGGGCGCCTACGAGCAGTACTTC
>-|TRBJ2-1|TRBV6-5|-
CASTRTGTTNEQFF
TGTGCCAGCACCAGAACAGGGACTACCAATGAGCAGTTCTTC
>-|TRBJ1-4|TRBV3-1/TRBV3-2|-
CASSLSPSRGATNEKLFF
TGTGCCAGCAGCCTAAGCCCCTCTCGGGGGGCAACTAATGAAAAACTGTTTTTT
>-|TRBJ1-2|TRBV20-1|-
CGTPLDYGYTF
TGCGGGACACCGCTAGACTATGGCTACACCTTC
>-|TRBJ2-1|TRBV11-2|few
CASSLDSGDLQFF
TGTGCCAGCAGCTTAGACTCCGGAGATCTGCAGTTCTTC
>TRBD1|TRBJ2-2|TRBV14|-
CASSRQGANTGELFF
TGTGCCAGCAGCAGACAGGGGGCGAACACCGGGGAGCTGTTTTTT
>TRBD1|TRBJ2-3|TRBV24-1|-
CATSESGQGRGDTQYF
TGTGCCACCAGTGAATCTGGACAGGGGAGAGGAGATACGCAGTATTTT
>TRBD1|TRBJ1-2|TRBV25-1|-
CASAPMGQGAYGYTF
TGTGCCAGCGCCCCCATGGGACAGGGGGCATACGGCTACACCTTC
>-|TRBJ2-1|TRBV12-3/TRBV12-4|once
CASSLGAYNEQFF
TGTGCCAGCAGTCTTGGGGCGTACAATGAGCAGTTCTTC
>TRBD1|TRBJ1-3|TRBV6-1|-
CASSDPMTGLGGNTIYF
TGTGCCAGCAGTGATCCCATGACAGGGTTAGGTGGAAACACCATATATTTT
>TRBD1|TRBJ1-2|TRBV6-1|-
CASSDQGAGYTF
TGTGCCAGCAGTGACCAGGGGGCTGGCTACACCTTC
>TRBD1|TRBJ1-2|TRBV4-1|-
CASSHGTVWSYGYTF
TGCGCCAGCAGCCACGGGACAGTCTGGAGCTATGGCTACACCTTC
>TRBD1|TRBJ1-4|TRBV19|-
CASSVDREVSNEKLFF
TGTGCCAGTAGTGTCGACAGGGAGGTATCTAATGAAAAACTGTTTTTT
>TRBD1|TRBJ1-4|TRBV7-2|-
CASSQDRGNEKLFF
TGTGCCAGCAGCCAGGACAGGGGGAATGAAAAACTGTTTTTT
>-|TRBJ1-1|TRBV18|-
CASSPTRNTEAFF
TGTGCCAGCTCACCTACACGGAACACTGAAGCTTTCTTT
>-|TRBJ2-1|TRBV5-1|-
CASSTQGTNNEQFF
TGCGCCAGCAGCACTCAGGGGACCAACAATGAGCAGTTCTTC
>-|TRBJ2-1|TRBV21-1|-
CASSQKLSGGCNEQFF
TGTGCCAGCAGCCAGAAACTTTCGGGCGGGTGCAATGAGCAGTTCTTC
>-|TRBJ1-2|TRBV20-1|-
CSASLESGYTF
TGCAGTGCTAGTCTCGAGAGTGGCTACACCTTC
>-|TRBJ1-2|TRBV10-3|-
CAISALRGGGSHYGYTF
TGTGCCATCAGTGCCCTCCGAGGCGGGGGAAGCCACTATGGCTACACCTTC
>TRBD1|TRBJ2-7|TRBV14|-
CASSPRGQIAYEQYF
TGTGCCAGCAGCCCCAGGGGGCAGATAGCCTACGAGCAGTACTTC
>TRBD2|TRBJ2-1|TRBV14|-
CASSLRLAGGITEQFF
TGTGCCAGCAGCTTACGACTAGCGGGAGGGATTACTGAGCAGTTCTTC
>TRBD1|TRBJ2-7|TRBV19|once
CASRSIAPTGGYEQYF
TGTGCCAGTAGGTCGATAGCCCCAACAGGGGGCTACGAGCAGTACTTC
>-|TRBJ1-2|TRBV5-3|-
CARSLGPRGNGYTF
TGTGCCAGAAGCTTGGGGCCGCGGGGAAATGGCTACACCTTC
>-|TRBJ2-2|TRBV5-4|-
CASSFRTGELFF
TGTGCCAGCAGCTTCAGAACCGGGGAGCTGTTTTTT
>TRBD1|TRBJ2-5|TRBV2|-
CASRSPYRGQGTETQYF
TGTGCCAGCAGGAGCCCCTACCGGGGACAGGGGACAGAGACCCAGTACTTC
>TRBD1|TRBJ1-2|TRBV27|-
CASSVRTGKDYGYTF
TGTGCCAGCAGTGTACGGACAGGGAAGGACTATGGCTACACCTTC
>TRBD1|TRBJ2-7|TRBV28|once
CASSFGGQGTYEQYF
TGTGCCAGCAGTTTTGGGGGACAGGGGACATACGAGCAGTACTTC
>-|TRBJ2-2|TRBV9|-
CASSVAAPTNTGELFF
TGTGCCAGCAGCGTAGCTGCGCCCACGAACACCGGGGAGCTGTTTTTT
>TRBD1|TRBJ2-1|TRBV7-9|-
CASSPRQGIYNEQFF
TGTGCCAGCAGCCCCCGACAGGGAATTTACAATGAGCAGTTCTTC
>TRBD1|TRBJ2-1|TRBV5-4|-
CASSLRQGMNEQFF
TGTGCCAGCAGCTTAAGACAGGGGATGAATGAGCAGTTCTTC